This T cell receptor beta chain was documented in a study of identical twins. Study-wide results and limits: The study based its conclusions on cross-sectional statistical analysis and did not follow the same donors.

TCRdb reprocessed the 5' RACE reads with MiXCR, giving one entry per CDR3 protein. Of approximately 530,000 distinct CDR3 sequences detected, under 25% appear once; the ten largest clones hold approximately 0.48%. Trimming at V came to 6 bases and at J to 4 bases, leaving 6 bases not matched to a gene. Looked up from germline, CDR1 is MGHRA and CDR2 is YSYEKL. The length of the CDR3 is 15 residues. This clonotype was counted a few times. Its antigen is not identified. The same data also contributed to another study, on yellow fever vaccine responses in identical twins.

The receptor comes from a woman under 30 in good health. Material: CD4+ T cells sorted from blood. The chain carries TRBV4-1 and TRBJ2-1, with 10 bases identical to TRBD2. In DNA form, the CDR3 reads TGCGCCAGCAGGCCCCTAGCGGGGGCTTACAATGAGCAGTTCTTC. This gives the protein CASRPLAGAYNEQFF.